The sequence of this TCR beta chain was determined in a study of blood T cell repertoires in COVID-19. Overall study: Some COVID-19 samples were acute and others convalescent; all came from the United States, Italy and Spain. Sample material is recorded as cDNA or gDNA derived from T cells, B-cell-depleted T cells, or PBMCs.

The germline V gene has CDR1 ENHRY and CDR2 SYGVKD. The CDR3 spans 12 residues. The assay was immunoSEQ multiplex PCR, and TCRdb's table has in-frame clones only and misses some. Altogether 150,000 to 200,000 clones are present, approximately 79% being singletons, with the ten largest covering around 20%. The rearrangement uses TRBV10-3 and TRBJ2-7; 7 nucleotides match TRBD2. This TCR was recovered from a woman aged 80 or over with acute or convalescent COVID-19. Material: peripheral blood. The CDR3 spells CAMGGSSYEQYF. CDR3 in DNA: TGTGCAATGGGGGGGAGTTCCTACGAGCAGTACTTC.